This TCR beta chain was retrieved from a study of blood T cell repertoires in COVID-19. About the study: Donors in the United States, Italy and Spain gave samples during acute or convalescent COVID-19. T cells, B-cell-depleted T cells, or PBMCs supplied cDNA or gDNA.

Authors' data handling: Reference gene primer amplification yielded estimated nucleated cell counts. Method: immunoSEQ multiplex PCR; TCRdb's copy keeps in-frame clones and lacks some. D and trimming come from the DNA, and the V and J calls and clone size come from that table. Altogether about 80,000 clones are present, about 87% being singletons, with the ten largest covering 6.5% to 8.5%. Sequencing was done on a sample of peripheral blood. The clonotype comes from a woman older than 75 with acute or convalescent COVID-19.

Written as DNA, the CDR3 is TGTGCCAGCAGCTTAAAGGGGGCAGGGACCACCGGGGAGCTGTTTTTT. It codes for CASSLKGAGTTGELFF. The V gene is TRBV7-3, the J gene TRBJ2-2, with TRBD1 matching 7 bases. Germline V gene sequence: CDR1 SGHTA, CDR2 FQGTGA. V was pared by 1 base and J by 4 bases, with 6 bases of the junction left unmatched. The CDR3 totals 16 residues.